A selection of T cell receptor beta chains follows, all from one sample in a study of spatial heterogeneity in lung cancer. TCRdb processed the 5' RACE reads anew with MiXCR; each CDR3 protein has one entry. The sample holds 5,500 to 8,500 distinct CDR3 sequences, around 3.1% seen once. This specimen was lung tumor tissue, taken at surgery. Receptors were obtained from a male donor with early-stage non-small cell lung cancer. The CDR3 runs from the conserved cysteine through the conserved F or W.

V gene,J gene,CDR3 protein
TRBV29-1,TRBJ2-2,CSVEDRGLNTGELFF
TRBV2,TRBJ1-5,CASSYGAGGQPQHF
TRBV5-6,TRBJ2-3,CASSGPKRADTQYF
TRBV3-1,TRBJ2-2,CASSQGGAGELFF
TRBV20-1,TRBJ2-3,CSALALAGETQYF
TRBV6-4,TRBJ2-3,CASSDGGFVTDTQYF
TRBV20-1,TRBJ2-7,CSARRQGYGYEQYF
TRBV20-1,TRBJ2-1,CSAQAGTGGYNEQFF
TRBV7-8,TRBJ1-1,CASSLRDRSAEAFF
TRBV19,TRBJ2-2,CATYRDGTGELFF
TRBV4-2,TRBJ1-1,CASSQEDDSDLPNTEAFF
TRBV20-1,TRBJ1-1,CSARRPGGEPEAFF
TRBV19,TRBJ2-2,CATERGLRELFF
TRBV5-6,TRBJ1-5,CASSLGGPGQPNQPQHF
TRBV9,TRBJ2-7,CASSVGGLAGNEQYF
TRBV30,TRBJ1-2,CAWTLPGQRNYGDTF
TRBV5-1,TRBJ2-7,CASSPTGGTYEQYF
TRBV29-1,TRBJ2-1,CSVDTGAREQFF
TRBV20-1,TRBJ1-5,CSAQGSGGGQPQHF
TRBV12-3/TRBV12-4,TRBJ1-6,CASTPTGANSPLHF
TRBV7-2,TRBJ1-1,CASSYQPGYTEAFF
TRBV11-2,TRBJ2-2,CASRQGELTGELFF
TRBV20-1,TRBJ1-2,CSADRGIDGYTF
TRBV2,TRBJ1-4,CASTASGLILPISEKLFF
TRBV5-1,TRBJ1-5,CASSPDRASCQPQHF
TRBV10-3,TRBJ1-2,CAISETYGAGGYTF